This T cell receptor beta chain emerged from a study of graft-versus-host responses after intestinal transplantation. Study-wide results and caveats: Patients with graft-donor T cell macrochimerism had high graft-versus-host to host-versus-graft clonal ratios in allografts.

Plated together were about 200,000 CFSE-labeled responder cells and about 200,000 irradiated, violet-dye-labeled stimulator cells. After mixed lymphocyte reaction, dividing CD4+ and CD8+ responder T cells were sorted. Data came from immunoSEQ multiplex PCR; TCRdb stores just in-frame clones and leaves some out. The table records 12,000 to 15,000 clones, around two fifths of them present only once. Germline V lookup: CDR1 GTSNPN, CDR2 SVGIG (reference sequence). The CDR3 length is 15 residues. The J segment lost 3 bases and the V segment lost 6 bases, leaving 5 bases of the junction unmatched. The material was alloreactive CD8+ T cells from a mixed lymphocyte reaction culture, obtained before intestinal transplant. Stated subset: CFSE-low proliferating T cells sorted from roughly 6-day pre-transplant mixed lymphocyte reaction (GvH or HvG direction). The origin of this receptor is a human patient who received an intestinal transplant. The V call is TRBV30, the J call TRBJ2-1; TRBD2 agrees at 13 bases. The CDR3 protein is CACKGLAGFYNEQFF. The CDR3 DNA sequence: TGTGCCTGCAAGGGACTAGCGGGGTTCTACAATGAGCAGTTCTTC.